The clone carrying this T cell receptor (beta chain) turned up a few times. Its antigen remains unidentified. PCR used 60 Vbeta primers and 13 Jbeta primers. The assay was immunoSEQ multiplex PCR, and TCRdb's table has in-frame clones only and misses some. The data contain around 130,000 clones, approximately 8% of them singletons. The data are from a study of cytomegalovirus exposure and HLA in healthy donors. The germline CDR1 and CDR2 sequences are MNHNS and SASEGT. This CDR3 region has 15 residues. V was pared by 0 bases and J by 2 bases, with 0 bases of the junction left unmatched. Findings of the study overall: High specificity and sensitivity for cytomegalovirus status were reported for the classifier. Only CMV serostatus was available as immune exposure information. Rarity characterized most TCR sequences, yet some public TCRs appeared in many donors.

This TCR came from a middle-aged woman in good health and CMV-seropositive. This chain uses TRBV6-1 with TRBJ1-3; TRBD1 matches at 8 bases. Sequencing was performed on PBMCs. CDR3 residues: CASSEATGAGNTIYF. The CDR3, as DNA: TGTGCCAGCAGTGAAGCGACAGGGGCTGGAAACACCATATATTTT.